These 4 T cell receptor beta chains were all obtained from the same sample, sequenced in a study of vaccination and CD4 T cells after COVID-19. These receptors have no known antigen. Oncomine TCR Beta short-read sequencing was applied to DNA from cultured CD4+ T cells. TCRdb re-called the PCR reads through MiXCR, storing one row per CDR3 protein. Of around 27,000 distinct CDR3 sequences listed, around a third are singletons. Time point: late sampling 161 to 241 days after vaccination in three convalescent patients. As for treatment: roughly 10-day PBMC culture with coronavirus spike peptide pools or control peptides (ViraFEST assay). Source: CD4+ T cells from blood, cultured in vitro, taken about 7 months after SARS-CoV-2 vaccination. The receptor source for this set is a human donor who had recovered from COVID-19.

The V gene is TRBV28, the J gene TRBJ2-7, with TRBD1 matching 7 bases. The CDR3 extends over 16 amino acids. V dropped 3 bases and J dropped 0; count of bases not matched to a gene: 8. The V gene's germline CDR1 is MDHEN and CDR2 SYDVKM. The CDR3 here is CASSFNGQANSYEQYF. The CDR3 DNA reads as TGTGCCAGCAGTTTCAATGGACAGGCGAACTCCTACGAGCAGTACTTC.

This clonotype occurred once. The V call is TRBV2, the J call TRBJ2-1; TRBD2 is a possible D gene (5 bases). The V gene lost 2 bases and the J gene lost 15 bases, with 14 bases spanning the gap. There are 12 residues in the CDR3. Germline V gene data show CDR1 as SNHLY and CDR2 as FYNNEI. CDR3 sequence: CASSEIANQPFF. The CDR3 DNA is TGTGCCAGCAGTGAAATAGCGAATCAGCCGTTCTTC.

The J gene is TRBJ2-3, the V gene TRBV20-1; D tentatively reads TRBD1 or TRBD2 (5 bases each). The germline gives CDR1 DFQATT, CDR2 SNEGSKA (reference sequence). Trimming pared 6 bases from V and 4 bases from J, leaving 17 bases between. CDR3 length: 14 amino acids. CDR3 amino acids: CSARDPDLPDTQYF. The CDR3 bases are TGCAGTGCCCGGGACCCCGACCTCCCAGATACGCAGTATTTT.

V usage is TRBV5-1 and J usage is TRBJ2-3; D is uncertain. Germline V lookup: CDR1 SGHRS, CDR2 YFSETQ. This CDR3 contains 13 residues. V was trimmed by 4 bases and J by 2 bases, leaving 8 bases between them. The CDR3 DNA reads as TGCGCCAGCAGCCCGGAAGCCACAGATACGCAGTATTTT. Residues: CASSPEATDTQYF.